This T cell receptor beta chain was recovered during a study of molecular identifiers for immune sequencing clone quantification. Findings and limits, study-wide: Effector cells had over 97% of their molecules in clones above 20 RNA copies, while naive cells had under 1%.

The V gene end was trimmed by 3 bases and the J gene end by 6 bases; junction bases not matched to a gene: 11. The CDR3 has 16 amino acids. Germline lookup yields CDR1 MDHEN and CDR2 SYDVKM. This clonotype appeared many times. Its antigen remains unknown. TCRdb re-analysed the PCR reads in MiXCR, keeping a single row per CDR3 protein. The sample includes around 70,000 distinct CDR3 sequences, about a fifth seen only once; the top ten take 1.5% to 1.8%. This TCR derives from a human donor in good health. Some libraries in this study had Jurkat cell RNA spiked in. This chain uses TRBV28 with TRBJ2-3; 8 bases agree with TRBD2. The sequenced sample was naive CD8+ T cells from blood, with Jurkat cell RNA spiked in. As to subset: FACS-sorted CD8+CD4-CCR7+CD45RA+ naive T cells. The CDR3 spells CASSLLAGNQADTQYF. CDR3 bases: TGTGCCAGCAGTTTGTTAGCGGGAAACCAGGCCGATACGCAGTATTTT.